This T cell receptor beta chain was identified during a study of cytomegalovirus exposure and HLA in healthy donors. General study results and limits: Among TCR sequences, most were rare, though some public TCRs appeared in many donors. Cytomegalovirus association was listed for about 180 TCR beta chains.

CDR3 size: 15 residues. J lost 7 bases, V lost 3 bases, and 6 bases had no gene match. Germline CDR1 reads SGHVS; CDR2 reads FQNEAQ. Clones were read by immunoSEQ multiplex PCR, and TCRdb kept only the in-frame ones, dropping some. The sample yields roughly 62,000 clones, roughly 91% seen once. Worth noting for this clone: Its antigen is not known.

Sequenced: PBMCs. The sequence was obtained from a woman under 40 in good health and CMV-seronegative. The gene calls are TRBV7-8 and TRBJ2-1; 10 bases are a match to TRBD2. The CDR3 region is CASSFSLAGANEQFF. CDR3 nucleotide sequence: TGTGCCAGCAGCTTTTCCCTAGCGGGAGCGAATGAGCAGTTCTTC.